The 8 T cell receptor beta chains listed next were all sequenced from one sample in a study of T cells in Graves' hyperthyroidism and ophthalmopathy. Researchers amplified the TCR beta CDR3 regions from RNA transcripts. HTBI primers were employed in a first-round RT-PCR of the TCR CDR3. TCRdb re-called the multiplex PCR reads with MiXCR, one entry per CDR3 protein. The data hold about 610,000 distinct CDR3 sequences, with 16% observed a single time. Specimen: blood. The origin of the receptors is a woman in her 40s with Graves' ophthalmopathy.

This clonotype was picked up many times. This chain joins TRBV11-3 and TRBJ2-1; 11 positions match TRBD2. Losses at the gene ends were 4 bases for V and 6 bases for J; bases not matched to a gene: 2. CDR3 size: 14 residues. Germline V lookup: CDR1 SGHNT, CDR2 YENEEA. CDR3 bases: TGTGCCAGCAGCTCCGGGACTAGCGGCAATGAGCAGTTCTTC. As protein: CASSSGTSGNEQFF. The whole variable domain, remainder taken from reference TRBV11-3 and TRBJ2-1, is EAGVVQSPRYKIIEKKQPVAFWCNPISGHNTLYWYLQNLGQGPELLIRYENEEAVDDSQLPKDRFSAERLKGVDSTLKIQPAELGDSAVYLCASSSGTSGNEQFFGPGTRLTVL.

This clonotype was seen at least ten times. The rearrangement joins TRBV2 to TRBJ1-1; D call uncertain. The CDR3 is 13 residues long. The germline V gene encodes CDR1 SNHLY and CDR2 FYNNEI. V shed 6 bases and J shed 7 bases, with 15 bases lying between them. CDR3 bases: TGTGCCAGCAGGCTAAATGGGAGGGTTGAAGCTTTCTTT. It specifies CASRLNGRVEAFF.

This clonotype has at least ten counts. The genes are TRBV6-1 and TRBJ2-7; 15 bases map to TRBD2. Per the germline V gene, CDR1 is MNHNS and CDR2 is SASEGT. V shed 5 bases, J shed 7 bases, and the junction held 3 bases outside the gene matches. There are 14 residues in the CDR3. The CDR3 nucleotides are TGTGCCAGCAGTCGGACTAGCGGGAGGGGAGAGCAGTACTTC. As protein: CASSRTSGRGEQYF.

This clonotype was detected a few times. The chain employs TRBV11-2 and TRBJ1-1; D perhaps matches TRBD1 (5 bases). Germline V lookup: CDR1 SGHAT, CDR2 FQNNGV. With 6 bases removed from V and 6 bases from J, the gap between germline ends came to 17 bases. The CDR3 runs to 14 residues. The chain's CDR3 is CASSYAGATSEAFF. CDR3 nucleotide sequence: TGTGCCAGCAGTTATGCCGGGGCGACGTCTGAAGCTTTCTTT.

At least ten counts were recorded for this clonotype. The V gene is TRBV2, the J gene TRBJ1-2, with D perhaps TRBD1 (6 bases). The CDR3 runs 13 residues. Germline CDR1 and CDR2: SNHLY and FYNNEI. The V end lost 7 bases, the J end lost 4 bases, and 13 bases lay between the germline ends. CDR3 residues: CASTRDTIYGYTF. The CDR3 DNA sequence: TGTGCCAGCACCAGGGACACCATCTATGGCTACACCTTC.

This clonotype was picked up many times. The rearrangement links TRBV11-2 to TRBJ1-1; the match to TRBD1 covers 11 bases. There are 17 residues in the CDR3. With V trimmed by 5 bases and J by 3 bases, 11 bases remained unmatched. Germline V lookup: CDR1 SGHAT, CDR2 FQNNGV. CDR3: CASSKAGTGGEDTEAFF. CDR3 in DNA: TGTGCCAGCAGCAAGGCTGGGACAGGGGGGGAAGACACTGAAGCTTTCTTT.

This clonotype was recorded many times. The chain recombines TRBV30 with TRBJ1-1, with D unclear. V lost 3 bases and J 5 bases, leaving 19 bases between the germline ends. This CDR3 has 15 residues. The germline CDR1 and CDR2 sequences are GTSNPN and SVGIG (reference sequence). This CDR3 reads CAWRSQAWIVTEAFF. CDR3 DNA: TGTGCCTGGAGGAGCCAGGCCTGGATCGTAACTGAAGCTTTCTTT.

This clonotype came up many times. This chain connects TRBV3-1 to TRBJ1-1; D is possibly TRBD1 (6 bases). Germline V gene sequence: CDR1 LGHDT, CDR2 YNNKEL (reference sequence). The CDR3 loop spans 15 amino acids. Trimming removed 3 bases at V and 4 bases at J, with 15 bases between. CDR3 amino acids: CASSQEAGVGTEAFF. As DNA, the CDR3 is TGTGCCAGCAGCCAGGAGGCAGGGGTTGGCACTGAAGCTTTCTTT.